This T cell receptor (beta chain) derives from a study of CDR3 diversity in severe acne (dated by TCRdb to between 2018 and 2021). Only a few counts were recorded for this clonotype. Its cognate antigen has yet to be identified. The record has no base qualities; no much larger clone is one base away. V loses 3 bases at its end and J loses 4 bases; junction bases beyond the gene matches: 8. The CDR3 runs 16 residues from the cysteine to the phenylalanine. CDR3 DNA is the only sequence kept; it has 48 bases, read in frame from the first base. The germline V gene supplies CDR1 MDHEN and CDR2 SYDVKM. Receptor libraries were prepared by PCR. Instrument on record: Illumina HiSeq 2000. In TCRdb, the public reads were trimmed at Q25 with fastp and aligned with MiXCR, with productive beta chains retained. Entries are consolidated by CDR3 protein sequence, retaining the most common genes and DNA. This sample comprises about 98,000 distinct CDR3 sequences, around 53% of them detected only once. The biggest ten clones account for around 12% of the sample.

The chain was built from TRBV28 and TRBJ2-5, with 10 bases aligning to TRBD2. This TCR was recovered from a male donor with acne. Sequenced material: blood. CDR3 loop: CASSLSDSGRPETQYF. The DNA reads TGTGCCAGCAGTTTGTCAGATAGCGGGAGGCCAGAGACCCAGTACTTC.